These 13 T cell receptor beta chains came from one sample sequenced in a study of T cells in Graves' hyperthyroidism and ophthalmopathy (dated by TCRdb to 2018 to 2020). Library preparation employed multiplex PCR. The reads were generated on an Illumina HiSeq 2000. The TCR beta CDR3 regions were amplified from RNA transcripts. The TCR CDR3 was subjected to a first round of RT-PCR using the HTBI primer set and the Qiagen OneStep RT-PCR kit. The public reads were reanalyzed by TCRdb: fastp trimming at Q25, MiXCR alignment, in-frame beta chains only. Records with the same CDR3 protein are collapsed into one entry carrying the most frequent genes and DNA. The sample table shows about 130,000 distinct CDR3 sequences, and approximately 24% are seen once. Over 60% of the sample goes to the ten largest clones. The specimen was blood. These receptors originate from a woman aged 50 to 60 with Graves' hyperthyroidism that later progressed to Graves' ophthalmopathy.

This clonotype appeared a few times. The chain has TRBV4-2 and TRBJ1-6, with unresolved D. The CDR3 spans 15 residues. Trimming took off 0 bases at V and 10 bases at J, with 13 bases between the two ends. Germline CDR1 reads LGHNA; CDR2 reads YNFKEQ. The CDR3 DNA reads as TGTGCCAGCAGCCAAGAAAAGGGCAGGCCCTCACCCCTCCACTTT. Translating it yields CASSQEKGRPSPLHF.

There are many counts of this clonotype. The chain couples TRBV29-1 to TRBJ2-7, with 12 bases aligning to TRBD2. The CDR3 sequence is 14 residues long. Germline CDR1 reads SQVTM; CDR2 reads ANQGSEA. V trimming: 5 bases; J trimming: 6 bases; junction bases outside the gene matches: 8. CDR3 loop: CSVRWLAGGGEQYF. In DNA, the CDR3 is TGCAGCGTTCGATGGCTAGCGGGAGGGGGCGAGCAGTACTTC.

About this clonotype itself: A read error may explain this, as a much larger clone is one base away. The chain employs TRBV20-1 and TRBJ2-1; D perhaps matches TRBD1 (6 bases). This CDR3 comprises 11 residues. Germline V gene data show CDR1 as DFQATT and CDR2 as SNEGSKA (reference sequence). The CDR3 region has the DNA TGCGGTGCTTTAACAGGGAATGAGCAGTTCTTC. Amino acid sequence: CGALTGNEQFF.

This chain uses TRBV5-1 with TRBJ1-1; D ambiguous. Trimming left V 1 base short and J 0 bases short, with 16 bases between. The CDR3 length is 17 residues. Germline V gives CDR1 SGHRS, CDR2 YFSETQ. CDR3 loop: CASSLTAFKAVNTEAFF. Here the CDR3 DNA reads TGCGCCAGCAGCTTGACAGCTTTCAAGGCTGTGAACACTGAAGCTTTCTTT.

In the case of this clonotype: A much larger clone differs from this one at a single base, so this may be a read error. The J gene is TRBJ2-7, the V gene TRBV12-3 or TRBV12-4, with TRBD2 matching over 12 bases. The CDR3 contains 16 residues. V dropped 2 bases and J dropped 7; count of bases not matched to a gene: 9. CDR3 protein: CASSLRTSGKYGEQYF. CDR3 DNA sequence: TGTGCCAGCAGTTTAAGGACTAGCGGGAAATACGGTGAGCAGTACTTC.

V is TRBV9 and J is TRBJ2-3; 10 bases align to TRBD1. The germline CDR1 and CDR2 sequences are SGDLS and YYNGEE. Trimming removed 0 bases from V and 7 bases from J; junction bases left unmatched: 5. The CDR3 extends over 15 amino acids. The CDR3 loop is CASSVGGQGRNTQYF. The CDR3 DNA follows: TGTGCCAGCAGCGTAGGGGGACAGGGGCGTAATACGCAGTATTTT. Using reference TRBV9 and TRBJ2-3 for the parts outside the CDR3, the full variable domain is DSGVTQTPKHLITATGQRVTLRCSPRSGDLSVYWYQQSLDQGLQFLIQYYNGEERAKGNILERFSAQQFPDLHSELNLSSLELGDSALYFCASSVGGQGRNTQYFGPGTRLTVL.

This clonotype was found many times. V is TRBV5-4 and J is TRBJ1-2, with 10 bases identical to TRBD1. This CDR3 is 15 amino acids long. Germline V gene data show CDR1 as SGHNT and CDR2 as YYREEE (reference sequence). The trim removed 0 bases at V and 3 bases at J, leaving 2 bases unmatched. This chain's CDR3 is CASSLETGGYYGYTF. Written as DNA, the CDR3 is TGTGCCAGCAGCTTGGAGACAGGGGGCTACTATGGCTACACCTTC.

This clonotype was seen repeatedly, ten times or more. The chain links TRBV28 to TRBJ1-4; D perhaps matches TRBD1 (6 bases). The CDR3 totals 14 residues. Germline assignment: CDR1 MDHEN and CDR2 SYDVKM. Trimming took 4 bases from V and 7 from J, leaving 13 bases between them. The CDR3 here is CASSSSGGSEKLFF. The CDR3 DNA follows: TGTGCCAGCAGTTCCAGCGGGGGCTCTGAAAAACTGTTTTTT.

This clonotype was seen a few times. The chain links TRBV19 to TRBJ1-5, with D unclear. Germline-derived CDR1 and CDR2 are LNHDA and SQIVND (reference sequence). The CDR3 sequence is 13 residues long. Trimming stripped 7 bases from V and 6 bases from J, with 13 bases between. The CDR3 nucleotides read TGTGCCAGTAATGGCGTGCGGGGTCAGCCCCAGCATTTT. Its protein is CASNGVRGQPQHF.

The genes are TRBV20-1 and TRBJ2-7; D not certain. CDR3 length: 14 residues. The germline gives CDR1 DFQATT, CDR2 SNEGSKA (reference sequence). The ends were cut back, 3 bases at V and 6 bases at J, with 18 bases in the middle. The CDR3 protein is CSASDQRPRLEQYF. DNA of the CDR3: TGCAGTGCTAGTGATCAGCGACCACGTCTCGAGCAGTACTTC.

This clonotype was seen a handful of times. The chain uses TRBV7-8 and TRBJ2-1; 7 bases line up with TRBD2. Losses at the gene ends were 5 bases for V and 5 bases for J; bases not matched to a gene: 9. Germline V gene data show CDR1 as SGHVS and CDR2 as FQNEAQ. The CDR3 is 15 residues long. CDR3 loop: CASSPPGLGNNEQFF. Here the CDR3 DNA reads TGTGCCAGCAGCCCGCCCGGACTAGGGAACAATGAGCAGTTCTTC.

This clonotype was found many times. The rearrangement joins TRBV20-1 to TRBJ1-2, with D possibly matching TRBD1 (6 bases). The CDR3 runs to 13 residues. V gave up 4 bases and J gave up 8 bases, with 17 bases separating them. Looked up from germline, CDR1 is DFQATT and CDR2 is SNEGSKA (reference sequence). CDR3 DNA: TGCAGTGCTAAACAGGGCACTAGGGAGGGCTACACCTTC. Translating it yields CSAKQGTREGYTF.

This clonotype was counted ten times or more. CDR3 region: CSTHLQGAAVAFF. CDR3 nucleotides: TGCAGTACCCACCTACAGGGGGCAGCGGTAGCTTTCTTT. V and J are TRBV20-1 and TRBJ1-1; 9 nucleotides line up with TRBD1. Unmatched junction bases numbered 14, after V lost 8 bases and J lost 10 bases. Germline V gene data show CDR1 as DFQATT and CDR2 as SNEGSKA (reference sequence). This CDR3 has 13 residues.